The 29 T cell receptor beta chains below were found in one sample sequenced in a study of blood T cells in healthy people across ages. Together with a sample-barcoded 5' primer, a J-beta primer mix was included in a second PCR lasting roughly 6 to 12 cycles. TCRdb re-derived calls from the 5' RACE reads in MiXCR, one entry per CDR3 protein. The sample has about 1,500,000 distinct CDR3 sequences, 42% seen once. Sequencing used blood. Every receptor here comes from a woman aged 18-29 years in good health.

This rearrangement joins TRBV7-2 to TRBJ2-1; 8 bases agree with TRBD2. V lost 1 base, J lost 10 bases, and 3 bases stayed unmatched. Looked up from germline, CDR1 is SGHTA and CDR2 is FQGNSA. The CDR3 runs to 13 residues. In nucleotides, the CDR3 is TGTGCCAGCAGCTTAGGTGCTAGCGGGGAGCAGTTCTTC. Translating gives CASSLGASGEQFF.

The sample holds a few counts of this clonotype. The chain links TRBV27 to TRBJ2-7; no reliable D call. CDR1 and CDR2 (germline): MNHEY, SMNVEV (reference sequence). V was trimmed by 4 bases and J by 2 bases, leaving 12 bases between them. The CDR3 extends over 14 amino acids. The CDR3 region is CASSSIDQPYEQYF. CDR3 nucleotide sequence: TGTGCCAGCAGTTCCATCGACCAACCCTACGAGCAGTACTTC.

CDR3 protein: CSALHRGLGTEAFF. CDR3 in DNA: TGCAGTGCTCTTCACAGGGGGCTCGGCACTGAAGCTTTCTTT. The chain joins TRBV20-1 to TRBJ1-1; 9 bases line up with TRBD1. J lost 4 bases, V lost 5 bases, and 8 bases had no gene match. This CDR3 spans 14 amino acids. The germline V gene has CDR1 DFQATT and CDR2 SNEGSKA (reference sequence).

V is TRBV4-2 and J is TRBJ2-2; TRBD1 aligns across 8 bases. Germline trimming cut 0 bases from V and 1 base from J; bases unmatched to any gene: 4. CDR3 length: 17 amino acids. The germline gives CDR1 LGHNA, CDR2 YNFKEQ. CDR3 coding DNA: TGTGCCAGCAGCCAAGAAGGAGGGACAGGGAACACCGGGGAGCTGTTTTTT. Translation gives CASSQEGGTGNTGELFF.

The gene calls are TRBV4-1 and TRBJ1-4; the D is unclear. CDR1 MGHRA and CDR2 YSYEKL come from the germline V gene. The length of the CDR3 is 16 residues. V was shortened by 0 bases and J by 15 bases, with 23 bases between the two germline ends. The CDR3 sequence is CASSQEVGSDFGEVFF. The CDR3 DNA is TGCGCCAGCAGCCAAGAGGTGGGCAGTGACTTTGGGGAGGTGTTTTTT.

This clonotype has ten or more counts. The rearrangement uses TRBV6-6 and TRBJ2-5; unclear D gene. This CDR3 has 12 amino acids. In germline, CDR1 is MNHNY, CDR2 SVGAGI (reference sequence). V was shortened by 1 base and J by 1 base, with 1 base between the two germline ends. The CDR3 region is CASSYFQETQYF. In DNA, the CDR3 is TGTGCCAGCAGTTACTTCCAAGAGACCCAGTACTTC.

The chain couples TRBV10-3 to TRBJ2-3; D might be TRBD1 (6 bases). Germline CDR1 and CDR2: ENHRY and SYGVKD. The V end was cut by 0 bases, the J end by 0 bases, with 22 bases between. The CDR3 covers 20 residues. The DNA of the CDR3 is TGTGCCATCAGTGAGTCAGGGGGTCCTTTCGAACGACGCAGCACAGATACGCAGTATTTT. This translates into CAISESGGPFERRSTDTQYF.

This clonotype was seen only a few times. This sequence joins TRBV29-1 and TRBJ2-3, with D perhaps matching TRBD2 (5 bases). The CDR3 sequence is 15 residues long. V was clipped by 4 bases and J by 1 base, with 15 bases between them. Germline assignment: CDR1 SQVTM and CDR2 ANQGSEA. CDR3 loop: CSVVPGVIGTDTQYF. CDR3 bases: TGCAGCGTTGTCCCCGGGGTCATCGGCACAGATACGCAGTATTTT.

In its sample, this clonotype was seen a few times. V usage is TRBV20-1 and J usage is TRBJ2-3; 14 positions agree with TRBD2. The germline gives CDR1 DFQATT, CDR2 SNEGSKA (reference sequence). The CDR3 covers 20 residues. Trimming cost V 0 bases and J 1 base; bases outside gene matches: 12. Here the CDR3 reads CSARDWGLAGASPRTDTQYF. The CDR3 nucleotides are TGCAGTGCTAGAGATTGGGGACTAGCGGGAGCCAGTCCCCGCACAGATACGCAGTATTTT.

The genes are TRBV11-1 and TRBJ2-1, with TRBD1 identical over 10 bases. Germline V gene lookup returns CDR1 SGHAT and CDR2 FQDESV (reference sequence). V dropped 6 bases and J dropped 7; count of bases not matched to a gene: 3. The CDR3 totals 13 residues. The CDR3 spells CASRTGGRNEQFF. CDR3 DNA sequence: TGTGCCAGCAGGACAGGGGGCAGGAATGAGCAGTTCTTC. The entire variable domain, with the rest obtained from reference TRBV11-1 and TRBJ2-1, is as follows: EAEVAQSPRYKITEKSQAVAFWCDPISGHATLYWYRQILGQGPELLVQFQDESVVDDSQLPKDRFSAERLKGVDSTLKIQPAELGDSAMYLCASRTGGRNEQFFGPGTRLTVL.

This clonotype appeared a few times. In DNA form, the CDR3 reads TGTGCCAGCAGCCAAGAACCAGGGAGCGGACAGACCCAGTACTTC. Its protein is CASSQEPGSGQTQYF. The chain has TRBV3-1 and TRBJ2-7; D could derive from TRBD1 or TRBD2 (5 bases each). The J call is uncertain, as TRBJ2-5 better fits the DNA end. Germline CDR1 reads LGHDT; CDR2 reads YNNKEL (reference sequence). CDR3 length equals 15 residues.

This clonotype showed up just a few times. The rearrangement uses TRBV11-2 and TRBJ2-1, with D hard to call. Germline values: CDR1 SGHAT, CDR2 FQNNGV. This CDR3 region has 14 residues. V was cut by 3 bases and J by 1 base, with 7 bases left in between. The chain's CDR3 is CASSFLRSYNEQFF. The CDR3 DNA is TGTGCCAGCAGCTTCCTAAGGTCCTACAATGAGCAGTTCTTC.

CDR3 protein: CASTQAASGGDEQFF. The CDR3 DNA reads TGTGCCAGCACCCAGGCGGCTAGCGGGGGTGATGAGCAGTTCTTC. The rearrangement joins TRBV12-3 or TRBV12-4 to TRBJ2-1, with 10 positions matching TRBD2. V lost 7 bases to trimming and J lost 8 bases; unmatched junction nucleotides: 11. CDR3 length: 15 amino acids.

Details on this clonotype: A much larger clone lies one base from this, so it may be a read error. CDR3: CASSQEVSHFTTDTQYF. In DNA, the CDR3 is TGTGCCAGCAGCCAAGAGGTATCACACTTTACCACAGATACGCAGTATTTT. The gene calls are TRBV3-1 and TRBJ2-3; D gene uncertain. The CDR3 has 17 amino acids. V was trimmed by 0 bases and J by 2 bases, leaving 15 bases between them. CDR1 and CDR2 (germline): LGHDT, YNNKEL (reference sequence).

The chain carries TRBV10-3 and TRBJ1-1; tentative D call: TRBD1 (6 bases). The CDR3 consists of 13 residues. V shed 10 bases and J shed 1 base, with 13 bases lying between them. Germline lookup yields CDR1 ENHRY and CDR2 SYGVKD. In DNA form, the CDR3 reads TGTGCCAGTTGGGGGCGGAGGAACACTGAAGCTTTCTTT. As protein: CASWGRRNTEAFF.

The chain uses TRBV20-1 and TRBJ2-1, with 15 bases matching TRBD2. In germline, CDR1 is DFQATT, CDR2 SNEGSKA (reference sequence). This CDR3 region has 16 residues. Trimming cost V 7 bases and J 3 bases; bases outside gene matches: 7. CDR3 coding DNA: TGCAGTGTGGGACTAGCGGGAGGTACATACTACAATGAGCAGTTCTTC. Its translation: CSVGLAGGTYYNEQFF.

This clonotype came up a few times. The V call is TRBV6-2 or TRBV6-3, the J call TRBJ2-7; tentative D call: TRBD2 (6 bases). Trimming stripped 4 bases from V and 5 bases from J, with 15 bases between. This CDR3 region has 14 residues. Germline V gene lookup returns CDR1 MNHEY and CDR2 SVGEGT. CDR3 nucleotides: TGTGCCAGCAGTTTCGGGCGGGAACGGGACGAGCAGTACTTC. Amino acids: CASSFGRERDEQYF.

This clonotype was seen once. The V gene is TRBV29-1, the J gene TRBJ2-1; TRBD2 matches 12 bases. The trim removed 1 base at V and 0 bases at J, leaving 4 bases unmatched. The CDR3 has 17 amino acids. CDR1 is SQVTM and CDR2 is ANQGSEA in the germline V gene. The CDR3 is CSVEGLAGGSSYNEQFF. In DNA form, the CDR3 reads TGCAGCGTTGAAGGTCTAGCGGGGGGGAGCTCCTACAATGAGCAGTTCTTC.

This chain uses TRBV7-2 with TRBJ2-3; TRBD2 matches at 10 bases. The CDR3 totals 16 residues. J lost 2 bases, V lost 4 bases, and 6 bases had no gene match. Germline V gene data show CDR1 as SGHTA and CDR2 as FQGNSA. In DNA form, the CDR3 reads TGTGCCAGCAGCTCGCTAGCGGGAGCAGCCACAGATACGCAGTATTTT. Protein sequence: CASSSLAGAATDTQYF.

Here the CDR3 reads CASSQDRTSSEQYF. The DNA for the CDR3 is TGTGCCAGCAGCCAAGACAGGACTAGCAGTGAGCAGTACTTC. The rearrangement links TRBV4-2 to TRBJ2-7; the match to TRBD2 covers 8 bases. The junction had 5 bases not matched to a gene; V was cut back by 0 bases and J by 7 bases. CDR3 length equals 14 residues. Germline CDR1 is LGHNA and CDR2 is YNFKEQ.

This clonotype was observed a few times. Here the CDR3 DNA reads TGTGCCAGCAGTGAAGGGACAGGGTGGGATTCACCCCTCCACTTT. Residues: CASSEGTGWDSPLHF. The gene calls are TRBV2 and TRBJ1-6; 8 positions match TRBD1. The V segment lost 1 base and the J segment 8 bases; nucleotides outside the gene matches: 4. The germline CDR1 and CDR2 sequences are SNHLY and FYNNEI. There are 15 residues in the CDR3.

In this sample, this clonotype turned up a few times. The V and J genes are TRBV5-1 and TRBJ2-7; TRBD2 matches 7 bases. The germline CDR1 and CDR2 sequences are SGHRS and YFSETQ. V shed 0 bases and J 0 bases; nucleotides not matched to a gene: 6. The CDR3 has 16 amino acids. CDR3 loop: CASSLGGLADSYEQYF. For the CDR3, the DNA is TGCGCCAGCAGCTTGGGGGGCCTAGCGGACTCCTACGAGCAGTACTTC.

V and J are TRBV5-1 and TRBJ2-1, with D perhaps matching TRBD1 (5 bases). The J call is in doubt because the DNA end fits TRBJ2-7 better. Germline V lookup: CDR1 SGHRS, CDR2 YFSETQ. The CDR3 runs 16 residues. CDR3 sequence reads: CASSLGQGKGYNEQYF. The CDR3 nucleotides are TGCGCCAGCAGCTTAGGTCAGGGAAAGGGGTACAATGAGCAGTACTTC.

V is TRBV6-5 and J is TRBJ1-1, with D unresolved. Germline V gene sequence: CDR1 MNHEY, CDR2 SVGAGI. This CDR3 has 13 residues. Trimming took off 6 bases at V and 2 bases at J, with 10 bases between the two ends. The CDR3 DNA follows: TGTGCCAGCAGGCCGGGAAGAAACACTGAAGCTTTCTTT. Its translation: CASRPGRNTEAFF.

V and J are TRBV5-1 and TRBJ2-7; the match to TRBD1 covers 7 bases. This CDR3 contains 16 residues. Unmatched junction bases numbered 12, after V lost 4 bases and J lost 2 bases. Per germline, CDR1 SGHRS and CDR2 YFSETQ. DNA of the CDR3: TGCGCCAGCAGCCTTGGACAGGCCCCCATACCCTACGAGCAGTACTTC. It encodes CASSLGQAPIPYEQYF. The full variable domain, completed using reference TRBV5-1 and TRBJ2-7, is KAGVTQTPRYLIKTRGQQVTLSCSPISGHRSVSWYQQTPGQGLQFLFEYFSETQRNKGNFPGRFSGRQFSNSRSEMNVSTLELGDSALYLCASSLGQAPIPYEQYFGPGTRLTVT.

The genes are TRBV20-1 and TRBJ2-5; 12 nucleotides match TRBD2. With 4 bases clipped from V and 6 bases from J, the junction kept 6 bases outside the gene matches. Germline values: CDR1 DFQATT, CDR2 SNEGSKA (reference sequence). The CDR3 is 14 residues long. CDR3 protein: CSAITSGGRKTQYF. The CDR3 DNA reads as TGCAGTGCTATCACTAGCGGGGGGCGAAAGACCCAGTACTTC.

This chain connects TRBV12-3 or TRBV12-4 to TRBJ1-1; maybe TRBD1 (6 bases). The V gene lost 0 bases and the J gene lost 5 bases, with 10 bases spanning the gap. The CDR3 length is 14 residues. DNA for the CDR3: TGTGCCAGCAGTTTAGCACAGGGTTGGACTGAAGCTTTCTTT. It encodes CASSLAQGWTEAFF.

The gene calls are TRBV7-8 and TRBJ2-1; D uncertain. The assigned J gene may be wrong: the sequence end matches TRBJ2-7 better. This CDR3 spans 16 amino acids. Per the germline V gene, CDR1 is SGHVS and CDR2 is FQNEAQ. CDR3 sequence (DNA): TGTGCCAGCAGCTTAGATAAAACAAGCTCCTACAATGAGCAGTACTTC. Its protein is CASSLDKTSSYNEQYF.

As for this clonotype: Relative to the germline gene, one junction end is altered; a read error may explain this. The genes are TRBV6-2 or TRBV6-3 and TRBJ2-5; 11 bases fit TRBD2. CDR1 and CDR2 from the germline V gene are MNHEY and SVGEGT. This CDR3 spans 19 amino acids. CDR3 residues: CASSYIGASGRPPREAQYF. The CDR3 DNA reads as TGTGCCAGCAGTTACATCGGAGCTAGCGGGAGGCCCCCAAGAGAGGCCCAGTACTTC.